This TCR beta chain was sequenced for a study of Tregs in tolerant kidney transplant recipients. The data were produced by immunoSEQ multiplex PCR, yet TCRdb's version contains in-frame clones alone and is incomplete. This table has over 55,000 clones, around 83% appearing once. As regards this clone: What it binds is not known.

Germline CDR1 is MNHEY and CDR2 is SMNVEV (reference sequence). The CDR3 length is 18 residues. Trimming removed 5 bases at V and 0 bases at J, with 20 bases between. Whole-study results and caveats: Findings come from small patient numbers and require larger validation.

V gene TRBV27 combines with J gene TRBJ1-3; D uncertain. Sequences were obtained from CD4+ T cells from blood. The clonotype originates from a human donor in good health. Written as DNA, the CDR3 is TGTGCCAGCAGTCCTACAACATTCGGGATAAGCTCTGGAAACACCATATATTTT. The encoded protein is CASSPTTFGISSGNTIYF.